These 17 T cell receptor beta chains originate from one sample sequenced in a study of cytomegalovirus exposure and HLA in healthy donors. PCR employed 60 Vbeta and 13 Jbeta primers. The assay was immunoSEQ multiplex PCR, and TCRdb's table has in-frame clones only and misses some. This sample's table has about 96,000 clones. The sequencing sample was made of PBMCs. The receptors come from a woman between 25 and 40 years old in good health and CMV-seronegative.

This chain links TRBV7-2 with TRBJ2-7; no firm D call. CDR1 and CDR2 from the germline V gene are SGHTA and FQGNSA. The CDR3 consists of 14 residues. The V end was cut by 3 bases, the J end by 0 bases, with 9 bases between. As DNA, the CDR3 is TGTGCCAGCAGCTTTCGAATCAGCTCCTACGAGCAGTACTTC. Translation gives CASSFRISSYEQYF.

The chain's CDR3 is CASSEQGANYEQYF. The CDR3 DNA follows: TGCGCCAGCAGCGAACAGGGGGCGAACTACGAGCAGTACTTC. This chain joins TRBV5-1 and TRBJ2-7; TRBD1 matches at 9 bases. The CDR3 spans 14 residues. Germline lookup yields CDR1 SGHRS and CDR2 YFSETQ. After removal of 4 bases from V and 3 bases from J, the junction contained 5 bases not matched to a gene.

The chain has TRBV5-8 and TRBJ2-7, with unresolved D. The CDR3 loop spans 15 amino acids. Germline V CDR1 and CDR2: SGHTS, YDEGEE. V was cut by 0 bases and J by 1 base, with 11 bases left in between. CDR3 coding DNA: TGTGCCAGCAGCTTGGCCCCTAGTTTATCCTACGAGCAGTACTTC. Protein sequence: CASSLAPSLSYEQYF.

This rearrangement joins TRBV5-4 to TRBJ1-2; D gene ambiguous. The germline V and J ends were trimmed by 0 bases and 10 bases, with 10 bases remaining between them. The CDR3 covers 12 residues. Germline V gene sequence: CDR1 SGHNT, CDR2 YYREEE (reference sequence). The CDR3 sequence is CASSLALRSYTF. As DNA, the CDR3 is TGTGCCAGCAGCTTGGCGCTTCGGTCCTACACCTTC.

The V gene is TRBV5-6, the J gene TRBJ1-3, with D perhaps matching TRBD1 (5 bases). Trimming stripped 4 bases from V and 7 bases from J, with 9 bases between. CDR1 is SGHDT and CDR2 is YYEEEE in the germline V gene. The CDR3 has 12 residues. The DNA for the CDR3 is TGTGCCAGCAGCCGGGGGGGGAACACCATATATTTT. Translation gives CASSRGGNTIYF.

The chain joins TRBV5-4 to TRBJ2-3; no clear D gene. Germline loops: CDR1 SGHNT, CDR2 YYREEE (reference sequence). This CDR3 region has 17 residues. Trimming took off 0 bases at V and 1 base at J, with 15 bases between the two ends. Here the CDR3 reads CASSLASSFLGTDTQYF. The CDR3 DNA follows: TGTGCCAGCAGCTTGGCATCGAGTTTTTTGGGCACAGATACGCAGTATTTT.

The chain carries TRBV2 and TRBJ2-3; 8 bases line up with TRBD2. The trim removed 11 bases at V and 0 bases at J, leaving 4 bases unmatched. Germline values: CDR1 SNHLY, CDR2 FYNNEI. The CDR3 loop spans 13 amino acids. CDR3 sequence reads: CAREGGSTDTQYF. CDR3 DNA: TGTGCCCGGGAGGGGGGGAGCACAGATACGCAGTATTTT.

The chain carries TRBV29-1 and TRBJ1-1; D gene ambiguous. CDR1 is SQVTM, CDR2 ANQGSEA, per germline. The CDR3 has 13 residues. Trimming cost V 3 bases and J 1 base, with 9 bases left between them. The CDR3 coding sequence is TGCAGCGTTGATCCGGGAGGGAACACTGAAGCTTTCTTT. Translating gives CSVDPGGNTEAFF.

This rearrangement joins TRBV27 to TRBJ2-2; D gene uncertain. V dropped 2 bases and J dropped 5 bases, with 12 bases sitting between them. The length of the CDR3 is 15 residues. The germline V gene has CDR1 MNHEY and CDR2 SMNVEV (reference sequence). CDR3 coding DNA: TGTGCCAGCAGTTTAGGGCTTTATTCAACCGGGGAGCTGTTTTTT. The encoded protein is CASSLGLYSTGELFF.

The chain couples TRBV11-2 to TRBJ2-5; no definite D call. Trimming stripped 1 base from V and 4 bases from J, with 7 bases between. This CDR3 is 13 amino acids long. CDR1 and CDR2 (germline): SGHAT, FQNNGV. The CDR3 DNA sequence: TGTGCCAGCAGCTTAGTCAGGTCAGAGACCCAGTACTTC. Amino acid sequence: CASSLVRSETQYF.

V usage is TRBV28 and J usage is TRBJ1-5, with a weak D call TRBD1 (6 bases). Looked up from germline, CDR1 is MDHEN and CDR2 is SYDVKM. The V gene lost 2 bases and the J gene lost 3 bases, with 11 bases spanning the gap. The CDR3 consists of 15 residues. The CDR3 loop reads CASSLTGIFNQPQHF. The CDR3 DNA follows: TGTGCCAGCAGTTTAACAGGGATATTCAATCAGCCCCAGCATTTT.

The CDR3 coding sequence is TGTGCCAGCAGCCGGGGACAGGGGGCACGAGATACGCAGTATTTT. It codes for CASSRGQGARDTQYF. This rearrangement joins TRBV6-5 to TRBJ2-3, with TRBD1 matching over 12 bases. The CDR3 extends over 15 amino acids. The V segment lost 6 bases and the J segment 5 bases; nucleotides outside the gene matches: 6. Germline CDR1 is MNHEY and CDR2 is SVGAGI.

The chain links TRBV27 to TRBJ2-2, with D possibly TRBD2 on 6 matching bases. This CDR3 is built from 16 residues. V dropped 1 base and J dropped 1 base, with 10 bases sitting between them. CDR1 is MNHEY, CDR2 SMNVEV, per germline (reference sequence). This chain's CDR3 is CASSLLAEVNTGELFF. The CDR3 nucleotides read TGTGCCAGCAGTTTATTAGCGGAAGTGAACACCGGGGAGCTGTTTTTT.

The rearrangement joins TRBV29-1 to TRBJ2-5; 9 bases are a match to TRBD1. The J call may be wrong; the DNA end is better matched by TRBJ2-7. This CDR3 is built from 14 residues. The V gene's germline CDR1 is SQVTM and CDR2 ANQGSEA. Here the CDR3 reads CSAGTGTQPYEQYF. CDR3 DNA: TGCAGCGCGGGGACAGGGACCCAACCCTACGAGCAGTACTTC.

The J gene is TRBJ2-1, the V gene TRBV4-2; a weak D match, TRBD2 (6 bases). CDR1 and CDR2 from the germline V gene are LGHNA and YNFKEQ. The CDR3 is 15 residues long. Trimming left V 0 bases short and J 5 bases short, with 11 bases between. CDR3 bases: TGTGCCAGCAGCCAAGATGGCGGCGGGGACAATGAGCAGTTCTTC. Amino acid sequence: CASSQDGGGDNEQFF.

The chain combines TRBV19 with TRBJ1-2, with D hard to call. From germline, CDR1 is LNHDA and CDR2 SQIVND (reference sequence). Trimming removed 5 bases at V and 2 bases at J, with 9 bases between. The CDR3 sequence is 13 residues long. The CDR3 DNA reads TGTGCCAGTAGTTTGACACCCAACTATGGCTACACCTTC. Its translation is CASSLTPNYGYTF. The full variable domain, rest sourced from reference TRBV19 and TRBJ1-2, is DGGITQSPKYLFRKEGQNVTLSCEQNLNHDAMYWYRQDPGQGLRLIYYSQIVNDFQKGDIAEGYSVSREKKESFPLTVTSAQKNPTAFYLCASSLTPNYGYTFGSGTRLTVV.

This CDR3 reads CASSHSGGAGYDEQYF. DNA for the CDR3: TGCGCCAGCAGCCATAGTGGGGGGGCCGGTTACGACGAGCAGTACTTC. The chain links TRBV4-1 to TRBJ2-7, with a tentative D call TRBD2 (7 bases). The CDR3 extends over 16 amino acids. In germline, CDR1 is MGHRA, CDR2 YSYEKL. V was cut by 3 bases and J by 5 bases, with 20 bases left in between.